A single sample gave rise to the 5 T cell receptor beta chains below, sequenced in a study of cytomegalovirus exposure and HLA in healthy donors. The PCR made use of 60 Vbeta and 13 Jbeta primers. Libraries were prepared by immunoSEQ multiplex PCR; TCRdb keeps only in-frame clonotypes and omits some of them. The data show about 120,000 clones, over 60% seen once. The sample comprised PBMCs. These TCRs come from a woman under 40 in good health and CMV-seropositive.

The DNA for the CDR3 is TGCGCCAGCAGGAGGGAGCCCGCAACTAATGAAAAACTGTTTTTT. Translation: CASRREPATNEKLFF. This chain joins TRBV5-1 and TRBJ1-4, with D unresolved. The CDR3 is 15 residues long. Germline lookup yields CDR1 SGHRS and CDR2 YFSETQ. V gave up 5 bases and J gave up 0 bases, with 11 bases separating them.

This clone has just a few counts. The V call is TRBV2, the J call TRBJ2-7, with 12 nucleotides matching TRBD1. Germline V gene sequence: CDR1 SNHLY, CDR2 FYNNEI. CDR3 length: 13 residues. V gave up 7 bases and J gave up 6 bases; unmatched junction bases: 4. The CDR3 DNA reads TGTGCCAGCAAGGGACAGGGGGCTGGCGAGCAGTACTTC. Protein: CASKGQGAGEQYF. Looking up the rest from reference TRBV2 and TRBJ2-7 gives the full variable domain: EPEVTQTPSHQVTQMGQEVILRCVPISNHLYFYWYRQILGQKVEFLVSFYNNEISEKSEIFDDQFSVERPDGSNFTLKIRSTKLEDSAMYFCASKGQGAGEQYFGPGTRLTVT.

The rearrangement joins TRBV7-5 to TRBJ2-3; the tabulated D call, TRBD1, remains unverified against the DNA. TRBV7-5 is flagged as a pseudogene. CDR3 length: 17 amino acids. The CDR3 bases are TGTGTCAGAAGCCCAGGACAGACCATCTTTAGCACAGATACGCAGTATTTT. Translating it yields CVRSPGQTIFSTDTQYF.

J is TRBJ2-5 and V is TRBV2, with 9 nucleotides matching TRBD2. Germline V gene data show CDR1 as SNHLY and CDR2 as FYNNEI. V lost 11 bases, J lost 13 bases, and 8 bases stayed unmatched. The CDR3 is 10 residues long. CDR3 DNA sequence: TGTGCCGCGGGGGGGGGCCGCCCGTACTTC. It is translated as CAAGGGRPYF.

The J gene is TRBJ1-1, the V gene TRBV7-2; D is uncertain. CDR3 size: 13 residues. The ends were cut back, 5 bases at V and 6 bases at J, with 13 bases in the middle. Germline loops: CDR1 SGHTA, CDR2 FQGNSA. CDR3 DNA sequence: TGTGCCAGCAGCCGGGTCTCGCCTCCTGAAGCTTTCTTT. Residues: CASSRVSPPEAFF.